What follows are 32 T cell receptor beta chains derived from one specimen sequenced in a study of blood T cell repertoires in COVID-19. Assay used: immunoSEQ multiplex PCR; TCRdb lists only in-frame clones, some missing. Of approximately 390,000 clones detected, over 75% appear once; the ten largest clones hold about 2.5%. The sample comprised peripheral blood. The receptor source for this set is an older woman with COVID-19, enrolled during active disease.

This clone was counted a few times. The chain combines TRBV6-9 with TRBJ1-5, with TRBD1 matching over 9 bases. This CDR3 region has 15 residues. V was clipped by 6 bases and J by 3 bases; unmatched bases: 6. Germline CDR1 and CDR2: MNHGY and SVAAGI. The CDR3 spells CASRGQGRFNQPQHF. The CDR3, as DNA: TGTGCCAGCAGGGGACAGGGAAGGTTCAATCAGCCCCAGCATTTT.

The CDR3 DNA reads as TGTGCCAGCCAAACAGGGTCCACTGAAGCTTTCTTT. It encodes CASQTGSTEAFF. The V gene is TRBV6-1, the J gene TRBJ1-1; D possibly corresponds to TRBD1 (6 bases). Trimming left V 8 bases short and J 4 bases short, with 11 bases between. Germline CDR1 is MNHNS and CDR2 is SASEGT. The CDR3 is 12 residues long.

A remark on this clone: Sequence at one end of the junction differs from germline and may be a read error. The chain recombines TRBV7-2 with TRBJ2-5, with a tentative D call TRBD2 (7 bases). In germline, CDR1 is SGHTA, CDR2 FQGNSA. CDR3 size: 13 residues. The CDR3, as DNA: TGTGCCAGCAGCTCTGACCTTCGGGGGGCCGTGAACTTC. It translates to CASSSDLRGAVNF.

The CDR3 DNA reads TGTGCCAGTGGCCGATCGGGACAGGGGGCAATGACTAACTATGGCTACACCTTC. As protein: CASGRSGQGAMTNYGYTF. This chain joins TRBV19 and TRBJ1-2, with 12 bases lining up with TRBD1. The CDR3 sequence is 18 residues long. V lost 8 bases, J lost 0 bases, and 13 bases stayed unmatched. Per the germline V gene, CDR1 is LNHDA and CDR2 is SQIVND (reference sequence).

On this clone itself: Other DNA variants within this sample encode the same CDR3. The chain carries TRBV5-1 and TRBJ2-5; unclear D gene. Germline V gene data show CDR1 as SGHRS and CDR2 as YFSETQ. The CDR3 totals 13 residues. Trimming pared 0 bases from V and 5 bases from J, leaving 8 bases between. The CDR3 nucleotides are TGCGCCAGCAGCTTGGCGGGTGGGGAGACCCAGTACTTC. Protein: CASSLAGGETQYF.

This clone was counted once. The rearrangement uses TRBV2 and TRBJ1-6, with TRBD1 matching over 10 bases. The J segment lost 4 bases and the V segment lost 6 bases, leaving 6 bases of the junction unmatched. The CDR3 sequence is 16 residues long. Germline V gene data show CDR1 as SNHLY and CDR2 as FYNNEI. For the CDR3, the DNA is TGTGCCAGCAGCCTCGGGACAGGGGTATATAATTCACCCCTCCACTTT. Amino acid sequence: CASSLGTGVYNSPLHF.

A remark on this clone: A much larger clone differs from this one at a single base, so this may be a read error. The chain carries TRBV14 and TRBJ1-1; tentatively, D is TRBD1 (6 bases). In germline, CDR1 is SGHDN, CDR2 FVKESK. Between the trimmed V and J ends, which lost 7 bases and 0 bases, there was a span of 9 bases. The CDR3 sequence is 13 residues long. CDR3 in DNA: TGTGCCAGCAAAGGACAGCTGAACACTGAAGCTTTCTTT. This codes for CASKGQLNTEAFF.

The rearrangement uses TRBV6-6 and TRBJ1-1; D is undetermined. This CDR3 is 12 amino acids long. CDR1 and CDR2 from the germline V gene are MNHNY and SVGAGI (reference sequence). Trimming took 5 bases from V and 6 from J, leaving 10 bases between them. The CDR3 nucleotides are TGTGCCAGCAGTCCAACTTACTCTGAAGCTTTCTTT. As protein: CASSPTYSEAFF.

This rearrangement joins TRBV7-2 to TRBJ1-1, with no clear D. The germline V and J ends were trimmed by 4 bases and 1 base, with 4 bases remaining between them. Germline-derived CDR1 and CDR2 are SGHTA and FQGNSA. This CDR3 contains 12 residues. Here the CDR3 reads CASSYQNTEAFF. CDR3 nucleotide sequence: TGTGCCAGCAGCTATCAGAACACTGAAGCTTTCTTT.

The V and J genes are TRBV11-2 and TRBJ2-2, with TRBD1 as a possible D gene (6 bases). V lost 5 bases and J 0 bases, leaving 13 bases between the germline ends. CDR1 and CDR2 from the germline V gene are SGHAT and FQNNGV. The CDR3 spans 16 residues. The CDR3 loop is CASSAQTGSNTGELFF. The CDR3 nucleotides are TGTGCCAGCAGCGCTCAGACAGGCTCGAACACCGGGGAGCTGTTTTTT.

The V gene is TRBV3-1 (or the pseudogene TRBV3-2), the J gene TRBJ2-7; 8 bases align to TRBD1. Germline V gene lookup returns CDR1 LGHDT and CDR2 YNNKEL (reference sequence). The CDR3 consists of 14 residues. The junction had 6 bases not matched to a gene; V was cut back by 5 bases and J by 3 bases. CDR3 loop: CASSWGTGIYEQYF. DNA of the CDR3: TGTGCCAGCAGCTGGGGGACAGGTATCTACGAGCAGTACTTC.

The rearrangement uses TRBV7-3 and TRBJ2-5, with 10 positions matching TRBD2. CDR1 and CDR2 from the germline V gene are SGHTA and FQGTGA. V trimming: 4 bases; J trimming: 5 bases; junction bases outside the gene matches: 4. The CDR3 loop spans 14 amino acids. The CDR3 DNA sequence: TGTGCCAGCAGCTCCGGGACTAGCGTGGAGACCCAGTACTTC. This translates into CASSSGTSVETQYF.

The V and J genes are TRBV5-6 and TRBJ2-4; D may be TRBD1 (5 bases). The V gene's germline CDR1 is SGHDT and CDR2 YYEEEE. The CDR3 length is 14 residues. The germline V and J ends were trimmed by 0 bases and 8 bases, with 12 bases remaining between them. DNA of the CDR3: TGTGCCAGCAGCTTGGCAGGGTCAGAGGACATTCAGTACTTC. It specifies CASSLAGSEDIQYF.

This chain uses TRBV28 with TRBJ2-6; the D gene is possibly TRBD1 (5 bases). Germline assignment: CDR1 MDHEN and CDR2 SYDVKM. Trimming took 5 bases from V and 0 from J, leaving 14 bases between them. The length of the CDR3 is 17 residues. The CDR3 spells CASSPIYRSSGANVLTF. CDR3 nucleotides: TGTGCCAGCAGTCCGATATACAGGAGCTCTGGGGCCAACGTCCTGACTTTC.

A few counts support this clone. This specimen includes other DNA sequences encoding the same CDR3. The chain links TRBV5-1 to TRBJ2-3; D remains unclear. This CDR3 is 12 amino acids long. CDR1 SGHRS and CDR2 YFSETQ come from the germline V gene. V was cut by 0 bases and J by 3 bases, with 2 bases left in between. The chain's CDR3 is CASSLATDTQYF. The CDR3 region has the DNA TGCGCCAGCAGCTTGGCTACAGATACGCAGTATTTT.

This clone was observed a handful of times. The chain joins TRBV28 to TRBJ2-3, with 9 positions matching TRBD2. The CDR3 loop spans 16 amino acids. Trimming at V came to 2 bases and at J to 5 bases, leaving 8 bases not matched to a gene. Per germline, CDR1 MDHEN and CDR2 SYDVKM. The CDR3 DNA is TGTGCCAGCAGTTTAAATGGCGGGGGGGCCCAAGATACGCAGTATTTT. This sequence encodes CASSLNGGGAQDTQYF.

This sequence joins TRBV7-8 and TRBJ1-6, with D maybe TRBD1 (5 bases). Germline V lookup: CDR1 SGHVS, CDR2 FQNEAQ. The CDR3 is 14 residues long. The germline V and J ends were trimmed by 5 bases and 8 bases, with 13 bases remaining between them. CDR3 sequence: CASSLAGGYSPLHF. In DNA, the CDR3 is TGTGCCAGCAGCCTGGCGGGGGGGTATTCACCCCTCCACTTT.

The chain carries TRBV19 and TRBJ2-3; D is possibly TRBD2 (6 bases). Trimming removed 7 bases from V and 6 bases from J, with 23 bases in between. Germline V gene sequence: CDR1 LNHDA, CDR2 SQIVND (reference sequence). The length of the CDR3 is 16 residues. CDR3: CASTSRKGGVADTQYF. The CDR3 DNA is TGTGCCAGTACATCGAGGAAGGGCGGGGTAGCGGATACGCAGTATTTT. The full variable domain, completed using reference TRBV19 and TRBJ2-3, is DGGITQSPKYLFRKEGQNVTLSCEQNLNHDAMYWYRQDPGQGLRLIYYSQIVNDFQKGDIAEGYSVSREKKESFPLTVTSAQKNPTAFYLCASTSRKGGVADTQYFGPGTRLTVL.

The chain uses TRBV2 and TRBJ1-1; 11 positions agree with TRBD1. Germline V gives CDR1 SNHLY, CDR2 FYNNEI. CDR3 length: 18 residues. Unmatched junction bases numbered 17, after V lost 6 bases and J lost 5 bases. The CDR3 loop is CASRVTADRGRVRTEAFF. The CDR3 DNA sequence: TGTGCCAGCAGAGTTACCGCGGACAGGGGGCGCGTGAGGACTGAAGCTTTCTTT.

In this sample, this clone turned up a few times. The chain has TRBV7-3 and TRBJ1-2; a weak D match, TRBD1 (6 bases). With 1 base removed from V and 0 bases from J, the gap between germline ends came to 27 bases. Germline V lookup: CDR1 SGHTA, CDR2 FQGTGA. The CDR3 contains 21 residues. This chain's CDR3 is CASSLMGPTGNGFGSNYGYTF. The DNA for the CDR3 is TGTGCCAGCAGCTTAATGGGCCCAACAGGGAATGGGTTCGGGTCTAACTATGGCTACACCTTC.

The rearrangement links TRBV4-1 to TRBJ2-1, with D tentatively TRBD1 (6 bases). Germline V gives CDR1 MGHRA, CDR2 YSYEKL. Trimming removed 3 bases from V and 2 bases from J, with 20 bases in between. The CDR3 contains 18 residues. The CDR3 region has the DNA TGCGCCAGCAGCCAGACACCTGTCCAGGGGTCTGCCTACAATGAGCAGTTCTTC. Its translation: CASSQTPVQGSAYNEQFF.

In this sample, this clone turned up a few times. The V call is TRBV10-1, the J call TRBJ1-4; D unclear. Germline-derived CDR1 and CDR2 are WNHNN and SYGVQD (reference sequence). With 8 bases removed from V and 8 bases from J, the gap between germline ends came to 12 bases. The CDR3 contains 12 residues. This CDR3 is CASGRSREKLFF. The CDR3 DNA follows: TGCGCCAGCGGGAGAAGTAGAGAAAAACTGTTTTTT.

The V gene is TRBV7-3, the J gene TRBJ2-1, with TRBD2 matching over 7 bases. Trimming took 0 bases from V and 4 from J; bases not matched to a gene: 6. The CDR3 length is 16 residues. Germline CDR1 is SGHTA and CDR2 is FQGTGA. DNA for the CDR3: TGTGCCAGCAGCTTAACGGCTAGCGGAGCTTACAATGAGCAGTTCTTC. Amino acids: CASSLTASGAYNEQFF.

This clone was seen a few times. The chain carries TRBV10-3 and TRBJ2-7; TRBD1 matches at 9 bases. V shed 8 bases and J 1 base; nucleotides not matched to a gene: 6. This CDR3 has 14 residues. Germline assignment: CDR1 ENHRY and CDR2 SYGVKD. The CDR3 loop is CAIGRDRESYEQYF. The CDR3 DNA sequence: TGTGCCATCGGTCGGGACAGGGAGTCCTACGAGCAGTACTTC.

This clone has only a few counts. The CDR3 nucleotides read TGTGCCAGTGGGGGACTAGCCGATCTGGAGACCCAGTACTTC. Translated: CASGGLADLETQYF. J is TRBJ2-5 and V is TRBV19, with TRBD2 matching over 9 bases. The CDR3 length is 14 residues. Germline V gene sequence: CDR1 LNHDA, CDR2 SQIVND (reference sequence). V was pared by 8 bases and J by 5 bases, with 9 bases of the junction left unmatched. Full variable domain (missing parts from reference TRBV19 and TRBJ2-5): DGGITQSPKYLFRKEGQNVTLSCEQNLNHDAMYWYRQDPGQGLRLIYYSQIVNDFQKGDIAEGYSVSREKKESFPLTVTSAQKNPTAFYLCASGGLADLETQYFGPGTRLLVL.

The sample holds one count of this clone. The chain recombines TRBV5-1 with TRBJ1-2, with 8 bases lining up with TRBD1. Trimming cost V 4 bases and J 6 bases; bases outside gene matches: 8. There are 14 residues in the CDR3. Germline assignment: CDR1 SGHRS and CDR2 YFSETQ. The CDR3 protein is CASSPGGASHGYTF. The CDR3, as DNA: TGCGCCAGCAGCCCAGGGGGCGCTTCACATGGCTACACCTTC. Filled out from reference TRBV5-1 and TRBJ1-2, the complete variable domain reads KAGVTQTPRYLIKTRGQQVTLSCSPISGHRSVSWYQQTPGQGLQFLFEYFSETQRNKGNFPGRFSGRQFSNSRSEMNVSTLELGDSALYLCASSPGGASHGYTFGSGTRLTVV.

V is TRBV4-1 and J is TRBJ2-3; 9 bases align to TRBD1. The CDR3 is 18 residues long. Germline values: CDR1 MGHRA, CDR2 YSYEKL. The trim removed 0 bases at V and 5 bases at J, leaving 12 bases unmatched. The CDR3 nucleotides read TGCGCCAGCAGCCAAGATGGAACAGGGGGCGAAAGGAGAGATACGCAGTATTTT. It is translated as CASSQDGTGGERRDTQYF.

This clone turned up a few times. This sequence joins TRBV27 and TRBJ1-2, with 9 bases that match TRBD1. V gave up 5 bases and J gave up 4 bases; unmatched junction bases: 14. The CDR3 contains 17 residues. CDR1 and CDR2 from the germline V gene are MNHEY and SMNVEV (reference sequence). This chain's CDR3 is CASSPSRDRVLGYGYTF. The CDR3 nucleotides read TGTGCCAGCAGTCCCAGCCGGGACAGGGTGCTCGGCTATGGCTACACCTTC.

The chain couples TRBV7-9 to TRBJ1-1, with D tentatively TRBD1 (6 bases). Germline assignment: CDR1 SEHNR and CDR2 FQNEAQ (reference sequence). The CDR3 has 15 amino acids. V lost 3 bases and J 1 base, leaving 12 bases between the germline ends. The CDR3 reads CASSLSTGQNTEAFF. The CDR3 nucleotides are TGTGCCAGCAGCTTGAGCACAGGGCAGAACACTGAAGCTTTCTTT.

The chain carries TRBV4-2 and TRBJ2-3; D may be TRBD1 (5 bases). The V end lost 0 bases, the J end lost 0 bases, and 16 bases lay between the germline ends. Germline V gene lookup returns CDR1 LGHNA and CDR2 YNFKEQ. The length of the CDR3 is 18 residues. As DNA, the CDR3 is TGTGCCAGCAGCCAAGATCTTAGGGGTGCCGCTAGCACAGATACGCAGTATTTT. This translates into CASSQDLRGAASTDTQYF.

This CDR3 reads CASSSPSDGYTF. The CDR3 region has the DNA TGTGCCAGCAGCTCCCCCTCCGATGGCTACACCTTC. The chain carries TRBV7-9 and TRBJ1-2; D not certain. Germline V gives CDR1 SEHNR, CDR2 FQNEAQ (reference sequence). This CDR3 is built from 12 residues. The V gene lost 4 bases and the J gene lost 6 bases, with 9 bases spanning the gap.

The rearrangement joins TRBV24-1 to TRBJ1-1; no clear D gene. Looked up from germline, CDR1 is KGHDR and CDR2 is SFDVKD. The CDR3 is made up of 18 amino acids. Trimming removed 1 base from V and 1 base from J, with 18 bases in between. CDR3 sequence reads: CATSDFRHLEDPNTEAFF. CDR3 nucleotides: TGTGCCACCAGTGATTTTCGACATTTAGAAGACCCGAACACTGAAGCTTTCTTT.